The 12 T cell receptor beta chains reported below all come from one sample, sequenced in a study of Ad26.COV2.S vaccination and SARS-CoV-2 variants. TCRdb keeps only in-frame clones here, not all; method: immunoSEQ multiplex PCR. Of 180,000 or so clones listed, about 83% are singletons. The sequencing here drew on peripheral blood, taken after recovery from COVID-19. These receptors came from a human donor who had recovered from COVID-19.

This chain connects TRBV5-1 to TRBJ2-2, with 9 bases identical to TRBD1. This CDR3 is built from 17 residues. CDR1 is SGHRS, CDR2 YFSETQ, per germline. V gave up 0 bases and J gave up 1 base; unmatched junction bases: 4. CDR3: CASSLARQGGNTGELFF. The CDR3 DNA sequence: TGCGCCAGCAGCTTGGCAAGACAGGGGGGGAACACCGGGGAGCTGTTTTTT.

The chain joins TRBV7-3 to TRBJ2-2; D not resolved. The ends were cut back, 5 bases at V and 4 bases at J, with 14 bases in the middle. CDR3 length: 15 residues. Germline V CDR1 and CDR2: SGHTA, FQGTGA. CDR3: CASSPRYSGTGELFF. The DNA for the CDR3 is TGTGCCAGCAGCCCTCGATACAGTGGCACCGGGGAGCTGTTTTTT.

The chain uses TRBV27 and TRBJ2-3; the match to TRBD2 covers 13 bases. Germline V gene data show CDR1 as MNHEY and CDR2 as SMNVEV (reference sequence). The CDR3 extends over 18 amino acids. V lost 1 base and J lost 2; bases outside the gene matches: 6. In DNA form, the CDR3 reads TGTGCCAGCAGTTTATTAACTAGCGGGGGGGCCGCCACAGATACGCAGTATTTT. Its translation is CASSLLTSGGAATDTQYF.

The chain couples TRBV25-1 to TRBJ2-3, with 10 nucleotides matching TRBD1. The trim removed 4 bases at V and 3 bases at J, leaving 1 base unmatched. Germline V lookup: CDR1 MGHDK, CDR2 SYGVNS. The CDR3 has 14 amino acids. CDR3 nucleotide sequence: TGTGCCAGCAGTGGGGACAGGGGAACAGATACGCAGTATTTT. This encodes CASSGDRGTDTQYF. The entire variable domain, with the rest obtained from reference TRBV25-1 and TRBJ2-3, is as follows: EADIYQTPRYLVIGTGKKITLECSQTMGHDKMYWYQQDPGMELHLIHYSYGVNSTEKGDLSSESTVSRIRTEHFPLTLESARPSHTSQYLCASSGDRGTDTQYFGPGTRLTVL.

This chain joins TRBV28 and TRBJ1-5; D is ambiguous. This CDR3 has 14 amino acids. Looked up from germline, CDR1 is MDHEN and CDR2 is SYDVKM. Trimming pared 9 bases from V and 0 bases from J, leaving 12 bases between. Here the CDR3 reads CASKQTDSNQPQHF. CDR3 in DNA: TGTGCCAGTAAACAGACCGATAGCAATCAGCCCCAGCATTTT.

The chain employs TRBV20-1 and TRBJ2-1; D may correspond to TRBD1 or TRBD2 (5 bases each). Deletions cut 3 bases from V and 0 bases from J, with 15 bases between. The CDR3 contains 16 residues. Germline values: CDR1 DFQATT, CDR2 SNEGSKA (reference sequence). The CDR3 reads CSASGAQAASYNEQFF. Written as DNA, the CDR3 is TGCAGTGCTAGTGGGGCCCAAGCGGCCTCCTACAATGAGCAGTTCTTC.

As DNA, the CDR3 is TGTGCCAGCAGCTTCGACACAGGGGGGTCACCCCTCCACTTT. Amino acid sequence: CASSFDTGGSPLHF. The chain employs TRBV5-5 and TRBJ1-6, with 8 bases fitting TRBD1. This CDR3 comprises 14 residues. The J segment lost 10 bases and the V segment lost 2 bases, leaving 5 bases of the junction unmatched. CDR1 SGHKS and CDR2 YYEKEE come from the germline V gene (reference sequence).

This chain links TRBV10-3 with TRBJ2-1, with TRBD2 matching over 8 bases. This CDR3 spans 16 amino acids. Germline V gives CDR1 ENHRY, CDR2 SYGVKD. The V segment lost 2 bases and the J segment 8 bases; nucleotides outside the gene matches: 11. The CDR3 spells CAISEALAGIVDEQFF. CDR3 nucleotides: TGTGCCATCAGTGAGGCGCTAGCGGGCATCGTCGATGAGCAGTTCTTC.

The chain couples TRBV5-4 to TRBJ2-1; TRBD2 matches at 7 bases. Germline V lookup: CDR1 SGHNT, CDR2 YYREEE (reference sequence). The junction had 6 bases not matched to a gene; V was cut back by 2 bases and J by 4 bases. The CDR3 contains 15 residues. The CDR3 DNA sequence: TGTGCCAGCAGCTTCAGCGGGACGGGTTACAATGAGCAGTTCTTC. This gives the protein CASSFSGTGYNEQFF.

This chain uses TRBV10-3 with TRBJ2-1; D possibly corresponds to TRBD2 (5 bases). The CDR3 is 18 residues long. The germline V gene has CDR1 ENHRY and CDR2 SYGVKD. Trimming took off 3 bases at V and 2 bases at J, with 20 bases between the two ends. The CDR3 bases are TGTGCCATCAGTGACTCCCCAGCGGCGGTTGGCCCCTACAATGAGCAGTTCTTC. Translation gives CAISDSPAAVGPYNEQFF.

The rearrangement uses TRBV28 and TRBJ1-2; a possible D gene is TRBD1 (6 bases). Germline V gene sequence: CDR1 MDHEN, CDR2 SYDVKM. This CDR3 is built from 14 residues. V was clipped by 6 bases and J by 6 bases, with 17 bases between them. As DNA, the CDR3 is TGTGCCAGCAGAGACAGGAAACTAAAGGATGGCTACACCTTC. The encoded protein is CASRDRKLKDGYTF.

J is TRBJ2-3 and V is TRBV15, with D possibly being TRBD2 (6 bases). The CDR3 has 17 residues. With 3 bases removed from V and 6 bases from J, the gap between germline ends came to 22 bases. CDR1 is LNHNV and CDR2 is YYDKDF in the germline V gene (reference sequence). The CDR3 sequence is CATSRGTSRDSLDTQYF. The CDR3 region has the DNA TGTGCCACCAGCAGGGGGACTTCCCGGGACTCTCTGGATACGCAGTATTTT. Filled out from reference TRBV15 and TRBJ2-3, the complete variable domain reads DAMVIQNPRYQVTQFGKPVTLSCSQTLNHNVMYWYQQKSSQAPKLLFHYYDKDFNNEADTPDNFQSRRPNTSFCFLDIRSPGLGDTAMYLCATSRGTSRDSLDTQYFGPGTRLTVL.